This T cell receptor beta chain was captured in a study of cytomegalovirus exposure and HLA in healthy donors. Study results and limitations: A classifier reportedly called cytomegalovirus status with high sensitivity and specificity. An analysis done earlier found most TCR beta V segments productive about 87% or about 30% of the time.

As regards this clone: The antigen is not known.

PCR primers comprised 60 Vbeta and 13 Jbeta primers. Assay used: immunoSEQ multiplex PCR; TCRdb lists only in-frame clones, some missing. The sample includes about 120,000 clones, just under 75% seen only once; the top ten take more than 2%. The CDR3 has 14 amino acids. Germline V gene data show CDR1 as SGHRS and CDR2 as YFSETQ. The V end lost 4 bases, the J end lost 3 bases, and 14 bases lay between the germline ends. At the time of sampling, donors were nominally healthy, though unrecorded immune exposures were likely. Sequenced sample: PBMCs. This clonotype was obtained from a human donor in good health. The rearrangement joins TRBV5-1 to TRBJ2-7, with D maybe TRBD1 (6 bases). The CDR3 region has the DNA TGCGCCAGCAGCGCCAGGGGAGTGAGCTACGAGCAGTACTTC. Translating gives CASSARGVSYEQYF.